This paragraph covers one T cell receptor beta chain sequence. This entry comes from a study of beta chain features in type 1 diabetes. Expressed TCRB transcripts were sequenced because the isolated RNA had all been reverse transcribed beforehand. The data were produced by immunoSEQ multiplex PCR, yet TCRdb's version contains in-frame clones alone and is incomplete. In the table there are some 150,000 clones, roughly 9.7% of which are singletons. CDR3 length: 16 amino acids. The V gene's germline CDR1 is SGHDT and CDR2 YYEEEE. Trimming cost V 4 bases and J 0 bases, with 14 bases left between them. Sorting with CD45RO/CCR7/CD25/CD127/CD95/CD27 yielded naive, central memory, regulatory and stem-like memory CD4+ cells.

The receptor comes from a woman between 35 and 50 years old in good health. Sequenced material: central memory CD4+ T cells from blood. This chain uses TRBV5-6 with TRBJ2-4, with a weak D call TRBD1 (6 bases). CDR3 sequence: CASSAVGDIAKNIQYF. The CDR3 DNA follows: TGTGCCAGCAGCGCCGTGGGGGACATAGCCAAAAACATTCAGTACTTC.